These T cell receptor beta chains were read from a single sample in a study of blood T cells in healthy people across ages. MiXCR, run by TCRdb on the 5' RACE reads, gives a single entry per CDR3 protein. The sample contains 1.5 million to 2 million distinct CDR3 sequences, roughly 28% of which appear only once. The sequenced material came from blood. All receptors come from a woman aged 25 to 39 in good health. Each CDR3 is given with its conserved first and last residue. Fields, in order: J gene, D gene, V gene, clone size, CDR3 DNA, CDR3 protein. A D gene is named only where the DNA matches it firmly. Not all rows give a size; the values are once, few, many and, for expanded clones, a class.

j_gene: TRBJ2-3; d_gene: TRBD1; v_gene: TRBV5-1; abundance: few; CDR3nt: TGCGCCAGCCGGACAGGGGGCACAGATTCGCAGTATTTT; CDR3aa: CASRTGGTDSQYF
j_gene: TRBJ2-5; d_gene: TRBD2; v_gene: TRBV5-1; abundance: few; CDR3nt: TGCGCCAGCAGCCGGGGGGACGGAGGCCAAGAGACCCAGTACTTC; CDR3aa: CASSRGDGGQETQYF
j_gene: TRBJ2-7; d_gene: .; v_gene: TRBV7-6; abundance: many; CDR3nt: TGTGCCAGCAGCTTAGCTGATAACAACTACGAGCAGTACTTC; CDR3aa: CASSLADNNYEQYF
j_gene: TRBJ1-5; d_gene: .; v_gene: TRBV5-1; abundance: many; CDR3nt: TGTGCCAGCAGCTTAGGGGTTGGTCAGCCCCAGCATTTT; CDR3aa: CASSLGVGQPQHF
j_gene: TRBJ2-7; d_gene: TRBD1; v_gene: TRBV7-9; abundance: .; CDR3nt: TGTGCCAGCAGCTTAGGGACAGGGAACAGGTACGAGCAGTACTTC; CDR3aa: CASSLGTGNRYEQYF
j_gene: TRBJ2-7; d_gene: .; v_gene: TRBV4-3; abundance: once; CDR3nt: TGCGCCAGCAGCCAAGACACTTGGGGCTTATCCTACGAGCAGTACTTC; CDR3aa: CASSQDTWGLSYEQYF
j_gene: TRBJ2-4; d_gene: TRBD1; v_gene: TRBV7-2; abundance: .; CDR3nt: TGTGCCAGCAGCTTAGTGTGGGGACAGGGGGCCAAAAACATTCAGTACTTC; CDR3aa: CASSLVWGQGAKNIQYF
j_gene: TRBJ2-1; d_gene: TRBD2; v_gene: TRBV3-1; abundance: .; CDR3nt: TGTGCCAGCAGCCAAGACCTGACTAGCGGGAGGCTTGAGCAGTTCTTC; CDR3aa: CASSQDLTSGRLEQFF
j_gene: TRBJ1-1; d_gene: .; v_gene: TRBV3-1; abundance: .; CDR3nt: TGTGCCAGCAGCCAAGAAGGAGGGGCAGGGGTTAACACTGAAGCTTTCTTT; CDR3aa: CASSQEGGAGVNTEAFF
j_gene: TRBJ1-1; d_gene: .; v_gene: TRBV20-1; abundance: few; CDR3nt: TGCAGTGCAGGAGGTGGTTCCACTGAAGCTTTCTTT; CDR3aa: CSAGGGSTEAFF
j_gene: TRBJ2-1; d_gene: .; v_gene: TRBV7-2; abundance: many; CDR3nt: TGTGCCAGCAGCCCCGGGACATCTAGTCGCAATGAGCAGTTCTTC; CDR3aa: CASSPGTSSRNEQFF
j_gene: TRBJ1-2; d_gene: TRBD1; v_gene: TRBV2; abundance: .; CDR3nt: TGTGCCGGGGGGACAGGAGAGGCTAACTATGGCTACACCTTC; CDR3aa: CAGGTGEANYGYTF
j_gene: TRBJ2-7; d_gene: .; v_gene: TRBV27; abundance: many; CDR3nt: TGTGCCAGCGGAAATTTTTTTCAGGGGGAGGTGGGGGAGCAGTACTTC; CDR3aa: CASGNFFQGEVGEQYF
j_gene: TRBJ2-1; d_gene: TRBD2; v_gene: TRBV4-3; abundance: .; CDR3nt: TGCGCCGGCAGCCAAGCTCAGCGGGATCAGAGCAATGAGCAGTTCTTC; CDR3aa: CAGSQAQRDQSNEQFF
j_gene: TRBJ1-4; d_gene: .; v_gene: TRBV12-3/TRBV12-4; abundance: .; CDR3nt: TGTGCCAGCAGTTTAGCGGGTGTAACGAATGAAAAACTGTTTTTT; CDR3aa: CASSLAGVTNEKLFF
j_gene: TRBJ2-4; d_gene: .; v_gene: TRBV6-5; abundance: .; CDR3nt: TGTGCCAACAGTTACGATACTTTCAGCGTTACAACCCAGTACTTC; CDR3aa: CANSYDTFSVTTQYF
j_gene: TRBJ1-1; d_gene: .; v_gene: TRBV5-5; abundance: few; CDR3nt: TGTGCCAGCAGCTATAGTTCCGGGAACACTGAAGCTTTCTTT; CDR3aa: CASSYSSGNTEAFF
j_gene: TRBJ2-7; d_gene: .; v_gene: TRBV12-3/TRBV12-4; abundance: many; CDR3nt: TGTGCCAGCAAATTGGCGGGCGCCTACGAGCAGTACTTC; CDR3aa: CASKLAGAYEQYF
j_gene: TRBJ2-1; d_gene: TRBD1; v_gene: TRBV12-3/TRBV12-4; abundance: many; CDR3nt: TGTGCCAGCAGTCTAGGACAGGCTAATGAGCAGTTCTTC; CDR3aa: CASSLGQANEQFF
j_gene: TRBJ2-7; d_gene: TRBD1; v_gene: TRBV6-6; abundance: .; CDR3nt: TGTGCCTGCAGTCCCGGGACAGGGGCCTACGAGCAGTACTTC; CDR3aa: CACSPGTGAYEQYF
j_gene: TRBJ1-4; d_gene: .; v_gene: TRBV7-2; abundance: few; CDR3nt: TGTGCCAGCAGCATCTATTTACATGAAAAACTGTTTTTT; CDR3aa: CASSIYLHEKLFF
j_gene: TRBJ1-5; d_gene: .; v_gene: TRBV20-1; abundance: once; CDR3nt: TGCAGTGCTAGAGATGGGGCAGGGCGTCAGCCCCAGCATTTT; CDR3aa: CSARDGAGRQPQHF
j_gene: TRBJ2-1; d_gene: TRBD2; v_gene: TRBV27; abundance: few; CDR3nt: TGTGCCAGCAGTTTATCGGGGGCAAGGACTAGCGGATACAATGAGCAGTTCTTC; CDR3aa: CASSLSGARTSGYNEQFF
j_gene: TRBJ2-3; d_gene: .; v_gene: TRBV20-1; abundance: once; CDR3nt: TGCAGTGCTAGAGCGACAAGTGGAGATACGCAGTATTTT; CDR3aa: CSARATSGDTQYF
j_gene: TRBJ1-2; d_gene: .; v_gene: TRBV3-1; abundance: .; CDR3nt: TGTGCCAGCAGCCAAGATCTAGGGTATAACTATGGCTACACCTTC; CDR3aa: CASSQDLGYNYGYTF
j_gene: TRBJ2-7; d_gene: .; v_gene: TRBV3-1; abundance: few; CDR3nt: TGTGCCAGCAGCCAAGAGTTAGGAGTTAACTACGAGCAGTACTTC; CDR3aa: CASSQELGVNYEQYF
j_gene: TRBJ2-7; d_gene: .; v_gene: TRBV7-2; abundance: .; CDR3nt: TGTGCCAGCAGCTCCTCGGGACCCACCCGCTCCTACGAGCAGTACTTC; CDR3aa: CASSSSGPTRSYEQYF
j_gene: TRBJ2-2; d_gene: TRBD2; v_gene: TRBV4-3; abundance: few; CDR3nt: TGCGCCAGCAGCCAAGGACTAGCTGGTTTGACCGGGGAGCTGTTTTTT; CDR3aa: CASSQGLAGLTGELFF
j_gene: TRBJ1-2; d_gene: .; v_gene: TRBV29-1; abundance: many; CDR3nt: TGCAGCGTATTTAGCTACACCTTC; CDR3aa: CSVFSYTF
j_gene: TRBJ1-4; d_gene: .; v_gene: TRBV12-3/TRBV12-4; abundance: .; CDR3nt: TGTGCCAGCGGTTACCTTCAGGGCGCTAAAAAACTGTTTTTT; CDR3aa: CASGYLQGAKKLFF
j_gene: TRBJ2-1; d_gene: .; v_gene: TRBV3-1; abundance: few; CDR3nt: TGTGCCAGCAGCCAAGACCTAGGGGGGGCTGGTGAGCAGTTCTTC; CDR3aa: CASSQDLGGAGEQFF
j_gene: TRBJ1-1; d_gene: .; v_gene: TRBV6-5; abundance: .; CDR3nt: TGTGCCAGCAGTTACGGCAAGAACACTGAAGCTTTCTTT; CDR3aa: CASSYGKNTEAFF
j_gene: TRBJ2-3; d_gene: .; v_gene: TRBV6-6; abundance: .; CDR3nt: TGTGCCAGCACCGACGGGCGCACAGATACGCAGTATTTT; CDR3aa: CASTDGRTDTQYF
j_gene: TRBJ2-3; d_gene: TRBD2; v_gene: TRBV18; abundance: .; CDR3nt: TGTGCCAGCTCACCCGGACTAGCGGGGGGGCGCCACCAAGATATGCAGTATTTT; CDR3aa: CASSPGLAGGRHQDMQYF
j_gene: TRBJ2-1; d_gene: TRBD2; v_gene: TRBV9; abundance: many; CDR3nt: TGTGCCAGCAGCGTAGACCCGCGGGAGGCCAATGAGCAGTTCTTC; CDR3aa: CASSVDPREANEQFF
j_gene: TRBJ2-1; d_gene: .; v_gene: TRBV7-2; abundance: many; CDR3nt: TGTGCCAGCAGCTACCTCAGAACCGTCAATGAGCAGTTCTTC; CDR3aa: CASSYLRTVNEQFF
j_gene: TRBJ1-1; d_gene: TRBD1; v_gene: TRBV29-1; abundance: .; CDR3nt: TGCAGCGTTCCCGGATGGGCGGGACAGAATCCTGAAGCTTTCTTT; CDR3aa: CSVPGWAGQNPEAFF
j_gene: TRBJ2-5; d_gene: TRBD2; v_gene: TRBV10-3; abundance: many; CDR3nt: TGTGCCATCAGTGGCTCCGGGACTAGGGCGGAGACCCAGTACTTC; CDR3aa: CAISGSGTRAETQYF
j_gene: TRBJ2-1; d_gene: TRBD2; v_gene: TRBV5-1; abundance: .; CDR3nt: TGCGCCAGCAGCGCGAGCGGGGCTTCCTACAATGAGCAGTTCTTC; CDR3aa: CASSASGASYNEQFF
j_gene: TRBJ2-1; d_gene: .; v_gene: TRBV5-1; abundance: many; CDR3nt: TGCGCCAGCAGCTCCCGGGACTTTACCTACAATGAGCAGTTCTTC; CDR3aa: CASSSRDFTYNEQFF
j_gene: TRBJ2-6; d_gene: .; v_gene: TRBV28; abundance: few; CDR3nt: TGTGCCAGCAGTCCCCCGGGATACAAAGCCCCTGGGGCCAACGTCCTGACTTTC; CDR3aa: CASSPPGYKAPGANVLTF
j_gene: TRBJ2-7; d_gene: TRBD2; v_gene: TRBV12-3/TRBV12-4; abundance: many; CDR3nt: TGTGCCAGCAGTCCCAGACCTTTCTCGGGACTAGCTTACGAGCAGTACTTC; CDR3aa: CASSPRPFSGLAYEQYF
j_gene: TRBJ2-7; d_gene: TRBD2; v_gene: TRBV12-3/TRBV12-4; abundance: .; CDR3nt: TGTGTCAGCGGGCCCGGGACTACCGCAGCCTACGAGCAGTACTTC; CDR3aa: CVSGPGTTAAYEQYF
j_gene: TRBJ2-3; d_gene: .; v_gene: TRBV6-6; abundance: .; CDR3nt: TGTGCCAGCAGTCCCACCCGGGACAAGCAGTATTTT; CDR3aa: CASSPTRDKQYF
j_gene: TRBJ2-1; d_gene: .; v_gene: TRBV20-1; abundance: few; CDR3nt: TGCAGTGCTAGGGACCCGCAGAACAATGAGCAGTTCTTC; CDR3aa: CSARDPQNNEQFF
j_gene: TRBJ2-7; d_gene: .; v_gene: TRBV7-2; abundance: .; CDR3nt: TGTGCCAGCAGCTTCAGGTCCGAGGAGCAGTACTTC; CDR3aa: CASSFRSEEQYF
j_gene: TRBJ2-7; d_gene: .; v_gene: TRBV29-1; abundance: many; CDR3nt: TGCAGCGTTACTCCGTGGAGCTCCTACGAGCAGTACTTC; CDR3aa: CSVTPWSSYEQYF
j_gene: TRBJ1-5; d_gene: .; v_gene: TRBV28; abundance: few; CDR3nt: TGTGCCAGCAGTTGGGCACTGGTGCCCCAGCATTTT; CDR3aa: CASSWALVPQHF
j_gene: TRBJ2-5; d_gene: .; v_gene: TRBV27; abundance: .; CDR3nt: TGTGCCAGCAGGACCAAGGGCCGGGAACAAGAGACCCAGTACTTC; CDR3aa: CASRTKGREQETQYF
j_gene: TRBJ2-7; d_gene: .; v_gene: TRBV6-1; abundance: many; CDR3nt: TGTGCCAGCAGTGATACAGGGCTCTACGAGCAGTACTTC; CDR3aa: CASSDTGLYEQYF
j_gene: TRBJ1-1; d_gene: .; v_gene: TRBV7-9; abundance: .; CDR3nt: TGTGCCAGCAGCTTAGTAGACAGAAATGAAGCTTTCTTT; CDR3aa: CASSLVDRNEAFF
j_gene: TRBJ2-1; d_gene: TRBD2; v_gene: TRBV7-8; abundance: few; CDR3nt: TGTGCCAGCAGCTTGACGGCTAGCGGGAAGGGCTATGAGCAGTTCTTC; CDR3aa: CASSLTASGKGYEQFF
j_gene: TRBJ1-1; d_gene: .; v_gene: TRBV6-5; abundance: .; CDR3nt: TGTGCCAGCACCCAGGCCGGGGCCGGCGGTGAAGCTTTCTTT; CDR3aa: CASTQAGAGGEAFF
j_gene: TRBJ1-6; d_gene: TRBD1; v_gene: TRBV18; abundance: few; CDR3nt: TGTGCCAGCTCAAACGGACAGGGGTCTTCACCCCTCCACTTT; CDR3aa: CASSNGQGSSPLHF
j_gene: TRBJ2-2; d_gene: .; v_gene: TRBV20-1; abundance: few; CDR3nt: TGCAGTGCTAGTGGTGGTGGGACGGTGAACACCGGGGAGCTGTTTTTT; CDR3aa: CSASGGGTVNTGELFF